The text below deals with one TCR beta chain. Its antigen is undetermined. The sample originates from a study of T cells in Graves' hyperthyroidism and ophthalmopathy. Regarding the study as a whole: Most thyroid clonotypes expanded above 0.001 were also detected in blood.

Amplification yielded TCR beta CDR3 regions, with RNA transcripts as the source. The primer set for the first-round RT-PCR of the TCR CDR3 was HTBI. TCRdb called the multiplex PCR reads again in MiXCR, with one record for every CDR3 protein. The table includes a few hundred thousand distinct CDR3 sequences, around 15% detected once. J lost 5 bases, V lost 7 bases, and 13 bases had no gene match. The CDR3 consists of 17 residues. CDR1 is MNHEY and CDR2 is SVGEGT in the germline V gene. PBMCs stemmed from about 9.5 ml fresh peripheral blood. This sequence joins TRBV6-2 or TRBV6-3 and TRBJ2-1; 11 bases line up with TRBD2. The TCR originated in a woman between 18 and 30 years old with Graves' hyperthyroidism. The sequencing sample was made of blood. The CDR3 DNA follows: TGTGCCAGCATCCCTCCCCCCGGGACTAGCGGACACAATGAGCAGTTCTTC. Translating gives CASIPPPGTSGHNEQFF.